This TCR beta chain stems from a study of T-cell memory formation after mild COVID-19. In this sample, this clonotype turned up a few times. The CDR3 totals 19 residues. The germline gives CDR1 SGDLS, CDR2 YYNGEE. Trimming took 4 bases from V and 0 from J; bases not matched to a gene: 14. A 5'RACE reaction primed in the constant segment made cDNA libraries of TCR alpha and TCR beta, and these carried sample barcodes and UMIs. TCRdb reprocessed the 5' RACE reads with MiXCR, giving one entry per CDR3 protein. Of about 130,000 distinct CDR3 sequences detected, 15% to 20% appear once; the ten largest clones hold approximately 5.5%.

The clonotype originates from a man between 18 and 29 years old who had mild COVID-19 (a few samples of this study predate the infection). Cell type and time point are not known. This chain connects TRBV9 to TRBJ2-3, with 10 nucleotides matching TRBD2. Sequenced material: PBMCs or a T cell subset sorted from them (not recorded which). CDR3 in DNA: TGTGCCAGCAGCTTACCCGCTAGCGGGGGCCATTCTAGCACAGATACGCAGTATTTT. Its protein is CASSLPASGGHSSTDTQYF.